The entry below describes one T cell receptor beta chain. This specimen comes from a study of blood T cell repertoires in COVID-19. Method: immunoSEQ multiplex PCR; TCRdb's copy keeps in-frame clones and lacks some. Here the sample spans approximately 94,000 clones, about 85% being singletons. The CDR3 spans 14 residues. Germline CDR1 is SGHRS and CDR2 is YFSETQ. The V and J ends lost 4 bases and 4 bases respectively, with 13 bases between them. The sequence was obtained from a man between 45 and 60 years old with active or convalescent COVID-19. The sample comprised peripheral blood. V usage is TRBV5-1 and J usage is TRBJ2-3; D not resolved. CDR3 sequence reads: CASSPRQMADTQYF. The CDR3, as DNA: TGCGCCAGCAGCCCTCGTCAGATGGCAGATACGCAGTATTTT.